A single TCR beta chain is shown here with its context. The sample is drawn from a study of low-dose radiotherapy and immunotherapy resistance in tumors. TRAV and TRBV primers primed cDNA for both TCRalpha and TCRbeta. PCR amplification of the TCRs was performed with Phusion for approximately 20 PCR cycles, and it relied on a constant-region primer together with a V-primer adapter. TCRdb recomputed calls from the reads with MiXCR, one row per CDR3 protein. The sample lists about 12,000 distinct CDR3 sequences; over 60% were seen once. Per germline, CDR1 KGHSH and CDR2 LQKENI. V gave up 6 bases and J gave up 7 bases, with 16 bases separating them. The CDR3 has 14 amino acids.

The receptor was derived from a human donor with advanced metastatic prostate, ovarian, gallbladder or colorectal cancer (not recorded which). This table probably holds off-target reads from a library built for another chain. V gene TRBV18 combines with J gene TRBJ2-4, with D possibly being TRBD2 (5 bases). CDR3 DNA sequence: TGTGCCAGCTCTCCCCAGTTGGGAGTTAACATTCAGTACTTC. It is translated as CASSPQLGVNIQYF.